This T cell receptor beta chain is drawn from a study of neurological immune-mediated disorders. Regarding the study as a whole: Expansion of TCR clones was greatest in HTLV-1-associated myelopathy and smallest in multiple sclerosis, where it fell below that of healthy controls.

This clonotype came up a few times. The antigen remains undetermined. Trimming removed 1 base from V and 0 bases from J; junction bases left unmatched: 6. In germline, CDR1 is SEHNR, CDR2 FQNEAQ (reference sequence). The CDR3 is made up of 17 amino acids. TCRdb called the 5' RACE reads again in MiXCR, with one record for every CDR3 protein. The sample contains about 66,000 distinct CDR3 sequences, 4.5% to 5.5% of which appear only once. Sequences were obtained from PBMCs. This chain uses TRBV7-9 with TRBJ2-4, with 7 bases lining up with TRBD1. The sequence derives from a man younger than 45 with multiple sclerosis. In nucleotides, the CDR3 is TGTGCCAGCAGCTTAGGGACAGGCGGACTAGCCAAAAACATTCAGTACTTC. Encoded protein: CASSLGTGGLAKNIQYF.